The 11 T cell receptor beta chains listed next were all sequenced from one sample in a study of shared clonotypes between healthy human individuals. Here immunoSEQ multiplex PCR was the method, and the copy in TCRdb shows in-frame clones only, minus some. The sample contains millions of clones, 85% to 95% of which appear only once. Sequencing was carried out using naive CD4+ T cells sorted from blood. Subset given: CD45RA+ positively selected. These receptors came from a man aged 18 to 29 in good health.

The V gene is TRBV10-3, the J gene TRBJ2-1, with D perhaps given as TRBD1 or TRBD2 (6 bases each). The CDR3 is 13 residues long. V lost 8 bases to trimming and J lost 2 bases, with 10 bases between them. Germline CDR1 reads ENHRY; CDR2 reads SYGVKD. The CDR3 DNA follows: TGTGCCATCTCTGGGGGGCCCTACAATGAGCAGTTCTTC. It translates to CAISGGPYNEQFF.

The V call is TRBV6-5, the J call TRBJ1-1; D is unclear. Trimming left V 5 bases short and J 7 bases short, with 11 bases between. Per the germline V gene, CDR1 is MNHEY and CDR2 is SVGAGI. There are 12 residues in the CDR3. The CDR3 region has the DNA TGTGCCAGCAGTAATGGGATTGTTGAAGCTTTCTTT. Its protein is CASSNGIVEAFF.

Points on this clone: This CDR3 is also generated by other DNA sequences in the sample. DNA of the CDR3: TGTGCCAGCAGCTCGGGACTAGGGTACGAGCAGTACTTC. This translates into CASSSGLGYEQYF. The rearrangement joins TRBV7-2 to TRBJ2-7; TRBD2 matches 8 bases. This CDR3 region has 13 residues. In germline, CDR1 is SGHTA, CDR2 FQGNSA. V trimming: 4 bases; J trimming: 4 bases; junction bases outside the gene matches: 3. Full variable domain (missing parts from reference TRBV7-2 and TRBJ2-7): GAGVSQSPSNKVTEKGKDVELRCDPISGHTALYWYRQSLGQGLEFLIYFQGNSAPDKSGLPSDRFSAERTGGSVSTLTIQRTQQEDSAVYLCASSSGLGYEQYFGPGTRLTVT.

This clone was seen a single time. This specimen includes other DNA sequences encoding the same CDR3. The chain uses TRBV6-5 and TRBJ2-5; D gene ambiguous. This CDR3 is 14 amino acids long. Trimming shortened V by 0 bases and J by 2 bases, and 7 bases separated the two germline ends. Germline CDR1 and CDR2: MNHEY and SVGAGI. The CDR3 region has the DNA TGTGCCAGCAGTTACTCTTACAGACAAGAGACCCAGTACTTC. Amino acid sequence: CASSYSYRQETQYF.

This clone was observed a single time. V gene TRBV9 combines with J gene TRBJ1-5; D might be TRBD1 (6 bases). The germline CDR1 and CDR2 sequences are SGDLS and YYNGEE. The CDR3 is 15 residues long. Trimming cost V 3 bases and J 2 bases, with 12 bases left between them. The CDR3 loop reads CASSAVGGGNQPQHF. The CDR3 nucleotides are TGTGCCAGCAGCGCCGTAGGGGGGGGCAATCAGCCCCAGCATTTT.

V usage is TRBV6-5 and J usage is TRBJ2-7; 9 nucleotides agree with TRBD2. The CDR3 has 15 residues. The germline gives CDR1 MNHEY, CDR2 SVGAGI. The V segment lost 2 bases and the J segment 5 bases; nucleotides outside the gene matches: 7. The DNA for the CDR3 is TGTGCCAGCAGTTACCGAGGTAGCGGGGGTGACGAGCAGTACTTC. Translation: CASSYRGSGGDEQYF.

The V call is TRBV6-1, the J call TRBJ1-2, with D uncertain. V gave up 8 bases and J gave up 6 bases, with 13 bases separating them. The germline CDR1 and CDR2 sequences are MNHNS and SASEGT. CDR3 size: 12 residues. The CDR3 loop is CASWTLRDGYTF. The CDR3 DNA follows: TGTGCCAGCTGGACCCTCCGCGATGGCTACACCTTC.

A remark on this clone: Its ends do not fully match the called genes, so a read error is possible. The rearrangement uses TRBV9 and TRBJ2-7, with 11 nucleotides matching TRBD2. Per the germline V gene, CDR1 is SGDLS and CDR2 is YYNGEE. The CDR3 totals 14 residues. The CDR3 here is CASLRTSGPPLGDF. CDR3 DNA: TGTGCCAGCCTACGGACTAGCGGGCCCCCTCTGGGAGACTTC.

In regard to this clone: The same CDR3 also results from other DNA sequences found in this sample. This rearrangement joins TRBV7-2 to TRBJ2-7; D gene ambiguous. This CDR3 has 14 residues. V was clipped by 1 base and J by 0 bases, with 7 bases between them. The germline V gene encodes CDR1 SGHTA and CDR2 FQGNSA. CDR3 protein: CASSLGRASYEQYF. The CDR3 DNA is TGTGCCAGCAGCTTAGGACGGGCCTCCTACGAGCAGTACTTC.

The gene calls are TRBV10-3 and TRBJ2-5, with D possibly being TRBD2 (5 bases). The V gene's germline CDR1 is ENHRY and CDR2 SYGVKD. The CDR3 runs to 12 residues. Trimming removed 8 bases at V and 1 base at J, with 8 bases between. CDR3 amino acids: CAIARGQETQYF. The CDR3 nucleotides read TGTGCCATCGCCCGGGGCCAAGAGACCCAGTACTTC.

The chain links TRBV5-1 to TRBJ2-3, with 7 bases that match TRBD1. The CDR3 spans 15 residues. Germline-derived CDR1 and CDR2 are SGHRS and YFSETQ. V lost 7 bases to trimming and J lost 3 bases; unmatched junction nucleotides: 11. CDR3 amino acids: CASSRQGIVTDTQYF. DNA of the CDR3: TGCGCCAGCTCCCGACAGGGAATAGTTACAGATACGCAGTATTTT.